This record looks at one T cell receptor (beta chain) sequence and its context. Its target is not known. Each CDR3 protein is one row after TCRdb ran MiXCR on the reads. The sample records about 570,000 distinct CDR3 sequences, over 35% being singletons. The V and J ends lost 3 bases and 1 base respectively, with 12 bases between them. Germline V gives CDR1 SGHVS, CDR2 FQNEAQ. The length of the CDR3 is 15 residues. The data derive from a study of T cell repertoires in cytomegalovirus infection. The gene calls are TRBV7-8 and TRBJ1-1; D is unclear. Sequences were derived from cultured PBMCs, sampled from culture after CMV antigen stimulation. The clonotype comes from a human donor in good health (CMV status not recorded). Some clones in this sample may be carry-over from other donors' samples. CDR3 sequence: CASSLFQQENTEAFF. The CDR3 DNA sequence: TGTGCCAGCAGCTTGTTCCAGCAAGAGAACACTGAAGCTTTCTTT.